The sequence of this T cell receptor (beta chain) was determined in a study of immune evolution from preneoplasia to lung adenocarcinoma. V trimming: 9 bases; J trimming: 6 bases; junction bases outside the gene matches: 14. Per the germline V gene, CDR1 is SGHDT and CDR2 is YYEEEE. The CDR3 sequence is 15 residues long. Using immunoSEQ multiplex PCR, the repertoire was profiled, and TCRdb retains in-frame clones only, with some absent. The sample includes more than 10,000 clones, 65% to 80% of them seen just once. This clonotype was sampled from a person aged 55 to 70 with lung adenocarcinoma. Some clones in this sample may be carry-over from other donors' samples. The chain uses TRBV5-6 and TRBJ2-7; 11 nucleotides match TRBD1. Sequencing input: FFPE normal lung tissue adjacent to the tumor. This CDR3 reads CATGTGGTSLGEQYF. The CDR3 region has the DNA TGTGCCACCGGGACAGGGGGGACAAGTCTGGGCGAGCAGTACTTC.